This T cell receptor (beta chain) was recovered during a study of blood T cell repertoires in COVID-19. For the study at large: Whether acute or convalescent, the COVID-19 samples came from the United States, Italy and Spain. PBMCs, B-cell-depleted T cells, or T cells provided the cDNA or gDNA that made up the material.

V shed 6 bases and J 4 bases; nucleotides not matched to a gene: 9. The germline gives CDR1 MDHEN, CDR2 SYDVKM. This CDR3 is built from 15 residues. Authors' methods: Quantification of nucleated cells was approximated via reference gene primer amplification. Repertoires were generated with immunoSEQ multiplex PCR, while TCRdb's copy carries only in-frame clones and drops some. V and J calls and clone size are copied from that table; D and trimming were computed from the DNA. The sample carries more than 200,000 clones, less than 90% recorded once. This receptor was obtained from a man aged 60-69 years with acute or convalescent COVID-19. The sample consisted of peripheral blood. This chain connects TRBV28 to TRBJ1-5; 7 nucleotides line up with TRBD1. CDR3 sequence: CASRLLQGRNQPQHF. The CDR3 nucleotides are TGTGCCAGCAGACTCCTACAGGGGAGGAATCAGCCCCAGCATTTT.